This TCR beta chain emerged from a study of cytomegalovirus exposure and HLA in healthy donors (dated by TCRdb to about 2017). Broadly, across the study: In an earlier analysis of some 550 of the donors, around 300 Gb of sequence data and about 110 million unique TCR beta sequences from 180 million or so T cells were reported. Across about 380 genotyped donors of the cohort, an average of roughly 230,000 unique TCR beta nucleotide sequences per donor were sequenced, and approximately 17% of those sequences were non-productive. Donor age, sex, ethnicity and CMV serostatus were collected together with the repertoire data. An earlier analysis of nearly 600 of the donors applied high-throughput TCR beta sequencing to assess whether each TCR beta V gene segment acted as functional or pseudogenic. Typing coverage differed by locus: A, B, C, DRB1 and DQB1 were typed in roughly 629-640 donors, DQA1 in 500 to 550, DPA1 in some 570, and DPB1 in 450 to 490. Every repertoire in the discovery cohort had been generated on one and the same sequencing platform. The genetic ancestry cluster associated with self-reported Caucasian donors included roughly 84% of the roughly 410 genotyped donors. A later genetic analysis took genome-wide SNP genotypes for 398 of the 666 donors and used that subset as a discovery cohort. The aim of the study was to test whether cataloging public T cell receptors could identify signatures of past pathogen exposure. The study used immunosequencing to profile the T cell repertoires of 666 subjects and linked those repertoires to cytomegalovirus serostatus. Along with the roughly 710-subject first cohort, a separate validation cohort of around 110 different subjects was used. In a later analysis, previously published TCR beta repertoires from 666 donors were re-analyzed and high-resolution HLA genotyping was added so that TCR occurrence patterns could be studied. An early release that covered approximately 600 HLA-typed donors contained approximately 300 gigabases of sequencing data and tens of millions of unique TCR sequences. Both class I and class II loci were covered by HLA typing, at four-digit resolution. In the later analysis, no new phenotypic data were used to find candidate immune exposures; instead, reliance was placed on TCR beta sequences and their occurrence across donors. To predict cytomegalovirus infection status, the study brought together high-throughput TCR immunosequencing, statistical association of individual TCRs with disease status, and machine learning. Because of strong linkage in the cohort, roughly 5 DR-DQ haplotypes were treated as single units for association and clustering. Overall study results and their limits: In a later analysis, several top co-occurrence clusters were reported to appear linked to parvovirus B19, influenza, CMV and Epstein-Barr virus. The cohort was sequenced for TCR beta chains only, and without alpha or paired-chain data the features that could be detected were limited. A later analysis found that TCR association rates varied across HLA loci, with DRB1 alleles showing the most associated TCRs and HLA-C alleles the fewest. In a later analysis, 15,000 to 20,000 TCR beta sequences were associated with specific HLA alleles at a false discovery rate of 0.05. A later analysis found that most CMV-associated TCR beta chains appeared HLA-restricted, with HLA associations seemingly driven largely by CMV exposure. Broadly in line with IMGT annotations, most TCR beta V segments showed up in productive rearrangements about 90% or about 30% of the time in an earlier analysis of around 550 of the donors. Linkage disequilibrium might explain the correlated functional status among segregating V segments, but an unknown experimental factor could not be ruled out. According to a later genetic analysis, donors in an Asian-associated ancestry cluster had fewer N-insertions in productive TCRs than the approximately 670-donor mean. Most TCR sequences were observed very rarely across donors, whereas some public TCRs were present in many individuals. V-gene and J-gene trimming of TCR beta chains was associated with a missense DCLRE1C variant in a later genetic analysis, and the association was replicated in an independent cohort. The only immune exposure information available for the cohort was CMV serostatus. A few of the identified cytomegalovirus-associated TCR beta chains were confirmed in vitro to be specific for cytomegalovirus antigens. Because counts were too low, some 17 rarely observed V segments, including chromosome 9 orphons, were excluded from the earlier analysis of about 500 of the donors. When HLA alleles, especially DR and DQ, strongly co-occurred, attributing TCR associations to individual alleles was difficult. The study listed 150 to 200 TCR beta chains as associated with cytomegalovirus. The presence/absence analyses assumed that sequencing depth was roughly uniform across donors, and that assumption may not be true. The authors suggested that the approach could potentially be generalized to other disease states and immunological phenotypes. A further reported finding was that TCR beta sequences accurately predicted the HLA-A and HLA-B alleles for most subjects in the first cohort. The classifier was reported to diagnose cytomegalovirus status with high specificity and sensitivity in both the original and validation cohorts. In a later analysis, HLA-associated TCR beta chains showed more clonal expansion and lower generation probabilities than non-associated chains that were equally common. Because HLA typing was unavailable for some donors at each locus, only the typed subset was used in association tests. A group of highly shared sequence variants was considered likely to be a technical artifact of the sequencing pipeline.

The cohort consisted of 600 or so healthy bone marrow donors. At the time of sampling, all cohort members were nominally healthy, though unrecorded immune exposures were likely present. The donor was CMV seronegative and was included in the group of about 400 seronegative cohort members. A peripheral blood sample was collected from each donor, and TCR beta sequencing was performed on peripheral blood mononuclear cells. Genomic DNA extraction from the blood cell samples was performed with the Qiagen DNeasy Blood Extraction Kit. Comment on this clone: Its antigen remains unidentified. No much larger clonotype is one base removed from it; base qualities were not supplied.

The library relied on the immunoSEQ multiplex PCR assay. The multiplex PCR relied on a mix of 60 forward primers for TCR Vbeta segments and 13 reverse primers for TCR Jbeta segments. The CDR3 region of rearranged TCR beta genes was amplified from genomic DNA by a multiplex PCR assay. On the Illumina HiSeq System, the amplified TCR beta libraries were sequenced as 87-base-pair reads. The study's own analysis went as follows. Across the 600 to 700 repertoires, a later analysis counted tens of millions of unique TCR beta chains, around 11 million of which were shared by at least two donors. A nearest-neighbor algorithm error-corrected the raw reads and collapsed the reads into unique sequences, merging closely related sequences to remove PCR and sequencing errors. V, D and J gene segments were assigned by aligning CDR3 sequences to IMGT reference sequences. For a sequence to be retained, a match of at least six nucleotides to both a V gene segment and a J gene segment was required. Rearrangements were called productive when the CDR3 lacked stop codons and stayed in frame with V and J; all others were non-productive. CDR3 was defined according to IMGT convention as the region running from the second conserved V-encoded cysteine to the conserved J-encoded phenylalanine. In an earlier analysis of 587 of the donors, sequences lacking an unambiguous match to a single V gene segment were excluded. An earlier analysis of a few hundred of the donors classified V segments as functional when productive rearrangements were above 56.7% and as segregating when the standard deviation between donors was above 5%. A statistical classification framework was developed to diagnose cytomegalovirus status using the catalog of TCR beta chain sequences. A later analysis assigned V and J genes by comparing TCR nucleotide sequences with IMGT/GENE-DB human TR gene sequences. In a later analysis, CDR3 sequences and most-parsimonious VDJ recombination scenarios were assigned using the TCRdist pipeline. In a later analysis, each TCR beta chain was defined by its CDR3 amino acid sequence together with its V-gene family, and reads without a unique V-gene family were excluded. A later analysis removed nearly 600 highly shared, low-generation-probability nucleotide sequences to deal with suspected cross-contamination and a sequencing artifact. For each public chain, a later analysis derived a clonal expansion index from normalized ranks of inferred template counts within each repertoire. Generation probabilities in a later analysis came from a VDJ recombination model fitted to out-of-frame rearrangements, and those results were checked against IGoR. Hypergeometric tests were used in a later analysis to score TCR-TCR, TCR-HLA and TCR-CMV co-occurrence, with a repertoire-size bias correction applied to the TCR pairs. False discovery rates were estimated in a later analysis by permuting HLA or CMV assignments 20 times. In a later analysis, co-occurring TCRs were grouped using DBSCAN, with TCRdist sequence similarity added in when clustering inside HLA-allele-positive subsets. For co-occurrence clustering, repertoires with fewer than 30,000 or more than 120,000 public chains were excluded, along with roughly 5 repertoires with anomalous nucleotide sharing. The table comes from immuneACCESS by way of TCRdb, which keeps in-frame sequences with V and J called. Part of the clones is missing from these tables; in studies checked, under half for an unresolved V gene and the rest for unknown reasons. V, J and clone size reflect that table, while D and trimming were determined from the DNA. For this sample the table gives about 130,000 clones, of which around 80% were detected only once. The top ten hold 2.7% of the sample.

The TCR originated in a boy between 2 and 10 years old in good health and CMV-seronegative. Sample: PBMCs.

This receptor carries the CDR3 CASSQQWTSGGGTDTQYF. Read as DNA, the sequence is TGCGCCAGCAGCCAACAATGGACTAGCGGGGGAGGGACAGATACGCAGTATTTT. Rearrangement joined TRBV4-3 to TRBJ2-3, and 13 junctional nucleotides match TRBD2. V ends up 2 bases short and J 3 bases short, with an unmatched junction base count of 8. CDR1 and CDR2 are read off the germline V gene as LGHNA and YSLEER. From the cysteine up to the phenylalanine, the CDR3 has a length of 18 residues. Only the CDR3 region is kept as DNA, spanning 54 bases read in frame from base 1.